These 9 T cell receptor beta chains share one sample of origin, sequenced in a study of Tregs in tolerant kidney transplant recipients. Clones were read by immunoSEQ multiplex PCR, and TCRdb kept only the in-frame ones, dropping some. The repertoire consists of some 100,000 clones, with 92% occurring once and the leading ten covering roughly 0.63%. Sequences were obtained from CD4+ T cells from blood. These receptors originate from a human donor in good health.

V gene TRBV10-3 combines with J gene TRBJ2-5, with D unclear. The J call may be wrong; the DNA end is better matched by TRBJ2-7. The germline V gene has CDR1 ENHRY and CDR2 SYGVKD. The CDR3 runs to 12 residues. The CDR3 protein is CAISEDSYEQYF. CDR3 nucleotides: TGTGCCATCAGTGAGGACTCCTACGAGCAGTACTTC.

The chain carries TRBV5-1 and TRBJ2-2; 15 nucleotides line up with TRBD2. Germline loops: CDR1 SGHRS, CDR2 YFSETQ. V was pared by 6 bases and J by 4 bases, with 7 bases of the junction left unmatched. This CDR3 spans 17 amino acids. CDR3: CASTGLAGGPSTGELFF. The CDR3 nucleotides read TGCGCCAGCACCGGACTAGCGGGAGGGCCTAGCACCGGGGAGCTGTTTTTT.

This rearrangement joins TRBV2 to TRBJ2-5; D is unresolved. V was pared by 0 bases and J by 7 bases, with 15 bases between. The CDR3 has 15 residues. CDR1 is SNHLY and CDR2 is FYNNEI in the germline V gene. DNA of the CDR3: TGTGCCAGCAGTGAAGCCGCCCAGACTCGGTGGACCCAGTACTTC. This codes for CASSEAAQTRWTQYF.

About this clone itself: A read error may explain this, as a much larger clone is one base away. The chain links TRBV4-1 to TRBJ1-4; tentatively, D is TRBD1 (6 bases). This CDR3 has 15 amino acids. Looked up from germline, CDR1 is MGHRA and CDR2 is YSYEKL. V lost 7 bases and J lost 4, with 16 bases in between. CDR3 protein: CASNLKGHLNEKLFF. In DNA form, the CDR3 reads TGCGCCAGCAACCTAAAGGGACACCTTAATGAAAAACTGTTTTTT.

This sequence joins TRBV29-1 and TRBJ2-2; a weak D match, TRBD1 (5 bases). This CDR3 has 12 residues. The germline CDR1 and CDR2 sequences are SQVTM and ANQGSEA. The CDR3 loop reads CSLTENTGELFF. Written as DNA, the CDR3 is TGCAGTTTGACAGAGAACACCGGGGAGCTGTTTTTT.

CDR3 sequence reads: CASRRGATDTQYF. As DNA, the CDR3 is TGTGCCAGCAGAAGGGGGGCCACAGATACGCAGTATTTT. The chain links TRBV6-1 to TRBJ2-3, with D perhaps matching TRBD1 or TRBD2 (6 bases each). This CDR3 comprises 13 residues. Germline CDR1 MNHNS, CDR2 SASEGT. The V end lost 6 bases, the J end lost 2 bases, and 9 bases lay between the germline ends.

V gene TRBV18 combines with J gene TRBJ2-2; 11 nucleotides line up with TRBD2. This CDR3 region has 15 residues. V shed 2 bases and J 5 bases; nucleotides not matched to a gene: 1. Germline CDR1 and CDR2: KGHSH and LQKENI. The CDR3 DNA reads TGTGCCAGCTCACCAGTAGCGGGAGGGACCGGGGAGCTGTTTTTT. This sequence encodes CASSPVAGGTGELFF.

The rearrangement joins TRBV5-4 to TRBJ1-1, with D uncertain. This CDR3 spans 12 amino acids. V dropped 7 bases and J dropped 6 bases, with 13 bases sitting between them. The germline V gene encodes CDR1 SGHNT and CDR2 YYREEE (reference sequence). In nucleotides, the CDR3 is TGTGCCAGCCATCACTTGTCTTCTGAAGCTTTCTTT. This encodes CASHHLSSEAFF. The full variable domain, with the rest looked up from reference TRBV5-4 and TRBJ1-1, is ETGVTQSPTHLIKTRGQQVTLRCSSQSGHNTVSWYQQALGQGPQFIFQYYREEENGRGNFPPRFSGLQFPNYSSELNVNALELDDSALYLCASHHLSSEAFFGQGTRLTVV.

For the CDR3, the DNA is TGTGCCAGCAGCTCGGGGCCCCTTAATCAGCCCCAGCATTTT. It yields the protein CASSSGPLNQPQHF. The rearrangement uses TRBV7-2 and TRBJ1-5, with TRBD1 as a possible D gene (5 bases). V was trimmed by 4 bases and J by 4 bases, leaving 11 bases between them. Per the germline V gene, CDR1 is SGHTA and CDR2 is FQGNSA. CDR3 length equals 14 residues.